The rows below give T cell receptor beta chains drawn from one sample of a study of T-cell reconstitution after alpha-beta-depleted transplantation in children. TCRdb passed the PCR reads through MiXCR, listing each CDR3 protein once. The sample has 450,000 to 550,000 distinct CDR3 sequences, 9.5% to 12% seen once. The specimen was PBMCs, mostly from graft donor cells, collected 180 days after TCRalphabeta/CD19-depleted stem cell transplant. The source of these receptors is a female patient aged 2-9 years who had a stem cell transplant for aplastic anemia, so the T cells may come from the graft donor. Each CDR3 is given with its conserved first and last residue. The order of the fields is clone size, V gene, D gene, J gene, CDR3 DNA, CDR3 protein. A D gene is named only where the DNA matches it firmly. The listing skips clone size in some rows; elsewhere it reads once, few, many or a size class.

few	TRBV6-5	TRBD2	TRBJ2-7	TGTGCCAGCAGAACTTCCGGACTAGCGCTCCAACATGAGCAGTACTTC	CASRTSGLALQHEQYF
few	TRBV7-2	.	TRBJ1-2	TGTGCCAGCAGCTTAGTTCGGGGGGCCTCAGCTAACTATGGCTACACCTTC	CASSLVRGASANYGYTF
few	TRBV7-9	.	TRBJ1-1	TGTGCCAGCACCCGAGGGGGTGAGAACACTGAAGCTTTCTTT	CASTRGGENTEAFF
few	TRBV24-1	.	TRBJ2-5	TGTGCCACCAGTAGCTGGACTTACGGACATAGAGAGACCCAGTACTTC	CATSSWTYGHRETQYF
.	TRBV6-1	TRBD1	TRBJ2-7	TGTGCCAGCAGTGTATTCCGGGACAGCTCCTACGAGCAGTACTTC	CASSVFRDSSYEQYF
.	TRBV28	TRBD2	TRBJ2-1	TGTGCCAGCAGTTCAGGCGGGAGTAAGATAAATGAGCAGTTCTTC	CASSSGGSKINEQFF
.	TRBV9	TRBD2	TRBJ2-5	TGTGCCAGCAGCGTAGTAAGTAGCGGGACGCAAGAGACCCAGTACTTC	CASSVVSSGTQETQYF
.	TRBV6-2/TRBV6-3	.	TRBJ1-5	TGTGCCAGCAGTTACTCCCCCTCGGGATATAGCAATCAGCCCCAGCATTTT	CASSYSPSGYSNQPQHF
many	TRBV28	TRBD1	TRBJ1-4	TGTGCCAGCAGTTTACAGACAGGGGGACGTGAAAAACTGTTTTTT	CASSLQTGGREKLFF
.	TRBV5-1	.	TRBJ2-2	TGCGCCAGCAGCTTGGACACCAAGCGGGTTGTCGGGGAGCTGTTTTTT	CASSLDTKRVVGELFF
.	TRBV7-6	TRBD2	TRBJ2-1	TGTGCCAGCAGCTTTGGGACTAGCGGGACCACGTACAATGAGCAGTTCTTC	CASSFGTSGTTYNEQFF
.	TRBV5-1	.	TRBJ2-3	TGCGCCAGCAGCTTGGTTATTTCTCCAGATACGCAGTATTTT	CASSLVISPDTQYF
.	TRBV7-3	.	TRBJ2-3	TGTGCCAGCAGCTTAAGACCGGCGGCTAGCGCGGTCACAGATACGCAGTATTTT	CASSLRPAASAVTDTQYF
.	TRBV5-6	TRBD1	TRBJ1-3	TGTGCCAGCAGCTTGGGGACAGGTCTTGGAAACACCATATATTTT	CASSLGTGLGNTIYF
few	TRBV7-2	TRBD1	TRBJ1-4	TGTGCCAGCACCACCATTCCGGGACAGCTTAATGAAAAACTGTTTTTT	CASTTIPGQLNEKLFF
few	TRBV9	TRBD1	TRBJ1-2	TGTGCCAGCAGCGCCAAGGGCCGGGACAGGAGTGGCTACACCTTC	CASSAKGRDRSGYTF
.	TRBV7-9	.	TRBJ1-2	TGTGCCAGCAGCTTCCGGGAGCCCGCAGGCTACACCTTC	CASSFREPAGYTF
few	TRBV19	.	TRBJ2-1	TGTGCCAGTACCTCTTGGGCAGGGGGGAATCGTACGCAGTTCTTC	CASTSWAGGNRTQFF
few	TRBV6-5	.	TRBJ1-1	TGTGCCAGCAGTTACGTCCCAGATAACACTGAAGCTTTCTTT	CASSYVPDNTEAFF
few	TRBV5-1	TRBD1	TRBJ2-7	TGCGCCAGCAGCTTAATGAGGACAGGGGACCACGAGCAGTACTTC	CASSLMRTGDHEQYF
few	TRBV27	.	TRBJ1-6	TGTGCCAGCAGTTTATTATCAGGGTCTGATTCACCCCTCCACTTT	CASSLLSGSDSPLHF
.	TRBV4-3	.	TRBJ1-5	TGCGCCAGCAGCCAAGATCTTGGCGGGCAGCCCCAGCATTTT	CASSQDLGGQPQHF
.	TRBV4-3	.	TRBJ2-7	TGCGCCAGCAGCCCAGAGACTCCGGCGGGCGAGCAGTACTTC	CASSPETPAGEQYF
.	TRBV2	TRBD1	TRBJ2-7	TGTGCCAGCGGGTTGGACAGGGGGTCGTACGAGCAGTACTTC	CASGLDRGSYEQYF
.	TRBV6-2/TRBV6-3	TRBD1	TRBJ2-1	TGTGCCAGCAGAGAAACAGGGGTTCCCCTGAATGAGCAGTTCTTC	CASRETGVPLNEQFF
many	TRBV4-1	.	TRBJ1-5	TGCGCCAGCAGCCAAGATGAGAGGGAAGGTCAGCCCCAGCATTTT	CASSQDEREGQPQHF
.	TRBV20-1	.	TRBJ2-7	TGCAGTGCTGAAAGCCCGGGACTGGGAGCGCACTACGAGCAGTACTTC	CSAESPGLGAHYEQYF
few	TRBV12-3/TRBV12-4	.	TRBJ2-1	TGTGCCAGCGGCCGGGACTTCGGCAATGAGCAGTTCTTC	CASGRDFGNEQFF
few	TRBV7-2	.	TRBJ1-4	TGTGCCAGCAGCTTAGGACCGGGAGAAAATGAAAAACTGTTTTTT	CASSLGPGENEKLFF
few	TRBV11-2	.	TRBJ2-1	TGTGCCAGCAGCTCCATTCAAGGCCTGGGGCAGTTCTTC	CASSSIQGLGQFF
.	TRBV28	TRBD2	TRBJ2-3	TGTGCCAGCAGTTGGGCTAGCGGGAGAAAAGATACGCAGTATTTT	CASSWASGRKDTQYF
many	TRBV7-6	.	TRBJ2-7	TGTGCCAGCACATATAGCGCAGGCTACGAGCAGTACTTC	CASTYSAGYEQYF
many	TRBV9	TRBD1	TRBJ2-7	TGTGCCAGCAGCAGAGGGACAGACTACGAGCAGTACTTC	CASSRGTDYEQYF
.	TRBV7-2	.	TRBJ2-5	TGTGCCAGCAGCTTTCAGGGGACAATCCAAGAGACCCAGTACTTC	CASSFQGTIQETQYF
.	TRBV11-2	TRBD2	TRBJ2-2	TGTGCCAGCAGCTCCCGAAATTTAGCGGGAGTTCAAACCGGGGAGCTGTTTTTT	CASSSRNLAGVQTGELFF
many	TRBV29-1	TRBD1	TRBJ1-2	TGCAGCGTTGAAGCCGGGACAGGGGGCTTCTATGGCTACACCTTC	CSVEAGTGGFYGYTF
.	TRBV20-1	.	TRBJ2-2	TGCAGTACTCCCCGGAAGGAGACCAACACCGGGGAGCTGTTTTTT	CSTPRKETNTGELFF
.	TRBV6-5	TRBD1	TRBJ2-5	TGTGCCAGCAGTTACTGGGGACAGAGACTACAAGAGACCCAGTACTTC	CASSYWGQRLQETQYF
.	TRBV29-1	.	TRBJ1-1	TGCAGCGTTCTGCAACCTGGAGGGAACACTGAAGCTTTCTTT	CSVLQPGGNTEAFF
.	TRBV10-3	.	TRBJ1-5	TGTGCCATCATGCCCGCAATTGGACAGAAAAATCAGCCCCAGCATTTT	CAIMPAIGQKNQPQHF
.	TRBV6-5	.	TRBJ2-1	TGTGCCAGCAGTTATACTCCTAGGTCGCCGAATGAGCAGTTCTTC	CASSYTPRSPNEQFF
.	TRBV6-2/TRBV6-3	.	TRBJ1-1	TGTGCCAGCAGTCGTGGGGACACGGGGGGCACTGAAGCTTTCTTT	CASSRGDTGGTEAFF
.	TRBV7-2	TRBD1	TRBJ1-2	TGTGCCAGCAGCTTATGGGACAGTATCTATGGCTACACCTTC	CASSLWDSIYGYTF
once	TRBV6-2/TRBV6-3	.	TRBJ2-7	TGTGCCAGCAGGAGGTTGGACACCCCCTCCTACGAGCAGTACTTC	CASRRLDTPSYEQYF